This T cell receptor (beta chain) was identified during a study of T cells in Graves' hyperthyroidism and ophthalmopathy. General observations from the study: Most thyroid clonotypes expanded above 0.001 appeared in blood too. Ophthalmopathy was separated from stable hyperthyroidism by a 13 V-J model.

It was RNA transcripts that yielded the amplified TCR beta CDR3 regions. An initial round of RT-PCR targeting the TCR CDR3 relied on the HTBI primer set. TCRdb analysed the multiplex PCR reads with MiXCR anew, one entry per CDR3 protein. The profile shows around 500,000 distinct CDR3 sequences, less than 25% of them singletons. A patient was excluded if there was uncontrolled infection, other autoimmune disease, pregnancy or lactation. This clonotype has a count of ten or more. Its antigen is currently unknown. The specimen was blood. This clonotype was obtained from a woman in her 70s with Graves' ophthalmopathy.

CDR3 DNA: TGTGCCAGCGTTTCTACAGGGCCCTCCTACGAGCAGTACTTC. Encoded protein: CASVSTGPSYEQYF. The J gene is TRBJ2-7, the V gene TRBV28, with D possibly being TRBD1 (6 bases). V was shortened by 8 bases and J by 0 bases, with 14 bases between the two germline ends. This CDR3 comprises 14 residues. Looked up from germline, CDR1 is MDHEN and CDR2 is SYDVKM. Using reference TRBV28 and TRBJ2-7 for the parts outside the CDR3, the full variable domain is DVKVTQSSRYLVKRTGEKVFLECVQDMDHENMFWYRQDPGLGLRLIYFSYDVKMKEKGDIPEGYSVSREKKERFSLILESASTNQTSMYLCASVSTGPSYEQYFGPGTRLTVT.